In its sample, the clone carrying this T cell receptor (beta chain) was seen a few times. This sample was taken from a study of cytomegalovirus exposure and HLA in healthy donors. With 60 Vbeta and 13 Jbeta primers, the PCR was carried out. This table comes from immunoSEQ multiplex PCR, and its TCRdb copy is limited to in-frame clones, with some not included. The sample lists approximately 100,000 clones; 79% were seen once. This receptor was obtained from a female donor in good health and CMV-seropositive. Sequenced sample: PBMCs.

The CDR3: CASSLPGGPWAQYF. The CDR3, as DNA: TGTGCCAGCAGCTTGCCCGGGGGGCCCTGGGCGCAGTATTTT. The J gene is TRBJ2-3, the V gene TRBV7-2; D perhaps matches TRBD2 (7 bases). The length of the CDR3 is 14 residues. Trimming stripped 3 bases from V and 10 bases from J, with 17 bases between. CDR1 SGHTA and CDR2 FQGNSA come from the germline V gene.